This TCR beta chain was documented in a study of blood T cell repertoires in COVID-19. Study-wide context: Acute and convalescent COVID-19 samples came from the United States, Italy and Spain. Sources were T cells, B-cell-depleted T cells, or PBMCs; the material itself was cDNA or gDNA.

Assay: immunoSEQ multiplex PCR; the TCRdb copy retains only in-frame clones and omits some. Here the sample spans fewer than 110,000 clones, 80% to 85% being singletons. Trimming pared 4 bases from V and 4 bases from J, leaving 11 bases between. The CDR3 consists of 13 residues. Germline V gives CDR1 SGHRS, CDR2 YFSETQ. Sequencing used peripheral blood. The genes are TRBV5-1 and TRBJ2-5; D perhaps matches TRBD1 (5 bases). The sequence was collected from a human donor in a cohort sampled during active COVID-19. The CDR3 here is CASSPGRAETQYF. In nucleotides, the CDR3 is TGCGCCAGCAGCCCGGGCAGGGCAGAGACCCAGTACTTC.